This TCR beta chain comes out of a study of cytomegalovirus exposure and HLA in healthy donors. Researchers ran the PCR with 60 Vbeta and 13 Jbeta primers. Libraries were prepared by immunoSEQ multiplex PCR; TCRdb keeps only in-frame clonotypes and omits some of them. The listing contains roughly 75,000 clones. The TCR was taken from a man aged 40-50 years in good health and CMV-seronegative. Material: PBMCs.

The CDR3 reads CASSFYRGGDTEAFF. The CDR3 region has the DNA TGTGCCAGCAGCTTCTACAGGGGCGGGGACACTGAAGCTTTCTTT. The rearrangement links TRBV7-2 to TRBJ1-1, with 7 bases that match TRBD1. J gave up 3 bases and V 3 bases, and 7 bases lay outside the gene matches. The CDR3 covers 15 residues. CDR1 is SGHTA and CDR2 is FQGNSA in the germline V gene.